This T cell receptor beta chain stems from a study of T cells in Graves' hyperthyroidism and ophthalmopathy. A remark on this clonotype: Possible read error: a much larger clone is one base away. Because it lacks the conserved phenylalanine or tryptophan at the end, this CDR3 is likely a read error.

The CDR3 regions of TCR beta were amplified from RNA transcripts. In the first-round RT-PCR of the TCR CDR3, the HTBI primer set was used. TCRdb analysed the multiplex PCR reads with MiXCR anew, one entry per CDR3 protein. The sample includes over 250,000 distinct CDR3 sequences, around 20% of them seen just once. CDR1 MDHEN and CDR2 SYDVKM come from the germline V gene. The CDR3 is made up of 12 amino acids. The V gene lost 5 bases and the J gene lost 5 bases, with 9 bases spanning the gap. J is TRBJ1-2 and V is TRBV28; D might be TRBD1 (6 bases). The sequenced sample was blood. The TCR sequence derives from a man younger than 45 with Graves' ophthalmopathy. The CDR3 sequence is CASSITGYGYTS. The CDR3 DNA reads TGTGCCAGCAGTATTACAGGGTATGGCTACACCTCC.